What follows are 27 T cell receptor beta chains derived from one specimen sequenced in a study of blood T cell repertoires in COVID-19. Generated by immunoSEQ multiplex PCR, the TCRdb table keeps only in-frame clones and is missing some. The repertoire includes about 270,000 clones, 85% of them detected once, and more than 10% sits in the top ten. The sequenced sample consisted of peripheral blood. The receptor source for this set is a human donor in a cohort sampled during active COVID-19.

In the case of this clone: At the DNA level, this CDR3 is encoded by other sequences in the same sample as well. The chain is built from TRBV29-1 and TRBJ2-2, with 7 bases matching TRBD2. Looked up from germline, CDR1 is SQVTM and CDR2 is ANQGSEA. V lost 7 bases, J lost 4 bases, and 0 bases stayed unmatched. The CDR3 has 11 residues. The DNA of the CDR3 is TGCAGCGGCGGGGGCACCGGGGAGCTGTTTTTT. Translated, it gives CSGGGTGELFF.

The chain uses TRBV5-1 and TRBJ2-1; D is perhaps TRBD2 (6 bases). Trimming stripped 5 bases from V and 0 bases from J, with 15 bases between. The CDR3 totals 16 residues. Per the germline V gene, CDR1 is SGHRS and CDR2 is YFSETQ. For the CDR3, the DNA is TGCGCCAGCAGTCTATCTAGCGTTAGCTCCTACAATGAGCAGTTCTTC. It codes for CASSLSSVSSYNEQFF.

J is TRBJ2-2 and V is TRBV12-5, with 7 bases fitting TRBD2. CDR1 and CDR2 (germline): LGHNT, FRNRAP. The V and J ends lost 2 bases and 4 bases, in that order; junction bases with no gene match: 7. This CDR3 region has 16 residues. The CDR3 DNA reads TGTGCTAGTGGTTTGCTCTTGGGGGGGACCACCGGGGAGCTGTTTTTT. Protein product: CASGLLLGGTTGELFF.

The chain uses TRBV10-3 and TRBJ1-2, with D maybe TRBD1 (5 bases). V was trimmed by 0 bases and J by 7 bases, leaving 15 bases between them. CDR1 and CDR2 (germline): ENHRY, SYGVKD. The CDR3 spans 15 residues. CDR3 protein: CAISESSGRLSGYTF. The CDR3 DNA reads TGTGCCATCAGTGAGTCTTCAGGGCGGCTGAGTGGCTACACCTTC.

The chain uses TRBV6-5 and TRBJ1-5; D is unclear. V lost 6 bases to trimming and J lost 1 base, with 10 bases between them. The CDR3 is 14 amino acids. Germline values: CDR1 MNHEY, CDR2 SVGAGI. For the CDR3, the DNA is TGTGCCAGCAGGGAGGGAGGGAGCAATCAGCCCCAGCATTTT. Translation gives CASREGGSNQPQHF.

In DNA, the CDR3 is TGTGCCAGTAGTCCTGGGACCGGTCGGGGGGTGGATGGCGAGCAGTACTTC. This sequence encodes CASSPGTGRGVDGEQYF. This chain uses TRBV19 with TRBJ2-7; 7 bases map to TRBD2. This CDR3 spans 17 amino acids. Trimming took 5 bases from V and 6 from J; bases not matched to a gene: 19. From germline, CDR1 is LNHDA and CDR2 SQIVND (reference sequence).

This chain uses TRBV30 with TRBJ2-7; D gene ambiguous. The CDR3 totals 14 residues. Germline loops: CDR1 GTSNPN, CDR2 SVGIG (reference sequence). V was cut by 0 bases and J by 7 bases, with 16 bases left in between. The CDR3 sequence: CAWSVLRSSGEQYF. CDR3 bases: TGTGCCTGGAGTGTACTAAGGTCCTCTGGAGAGCAGTACTTC.

The chain carries TRBV7-9 and TRBJ2-1; 8 bases agree with TRBD1. V trimming: 6 bases; J trimming: 8 bases; junction bases outside the gene matches: 12. The CDR3 length is 15 residues. From germline, CDR1 is SEHNR and CDR2 FQNEAQ (reference sequence). CDR3 coding DNA: TGTGCCAGCAGTTATACCGGGACAGGCATCCATGAGCAGTTCTTC. This codes for CASSYTGTGIHEQFF.

This chain connects TRBV5-4 to TRBJ2-3; 7 bases agree with TRBD2. The length of the CDR3 is 16 residues. V lost 1 base to trimming and J lost 2 bases; unmatched junction nucleotides: 7. The germline V gene encodes CDR1 SGHNT and CDR2 YYREEE (reference sequence). The CDR3 DNA is TGTGCCAGCAGCTTGCCCGCTAGCGGACCCACAGATACGCAGTATTTT. Translation: CASSLPASGPTDTQYF.

The chain joins TRBV4-1 to TRBJ2-7; no clear D gene. The CDR3 has 17 amino acids. Germline V gene lookup returns CDR1 MGHRA and CDR2 YSYEKL. Trimming cost V 2 bases and J 2 bases, with 19 bases left between them. In DNA form, the CDR3 reads TGCGCCAGCAGCCAAACAGACATGGGCTTCTTGACCTACGAGCAGTACTTC. The encoded protein is CASSQTDMGFLTYEQYF.

The rearrangement joins TRBV27 to TRBJ2-5, with 8 bases identical to TRBD1. Germline assignment: CDR1 MNHEY and CDR2 SMNVEV (reference sequence). This CDR3 spans 18 amino acids. After removal of 1 base from V and 7 bases from J, the junction contained 17 bases not matched to a gene. The CDR3 nucleotides read TGTGCCAGCAGTTTATTGCCCCCCGGGACAGCACAGGGGGGGACCCAGTACTTC. It encodes CASSLLPPGTAQGGTQYF.

This chain connects TRBV5-4 to TRBJ2-3; 11 nucleotides agree with TRBD2. This CDR3 spans 15 amino acids. The germline V gene encodes CDR1 SGHNT and CDR2 YYREEE (reference sequence). The ends lost 4 bases at V and 9 bases at J; junction bases unmatched: 10. The chain's CDR3 is CASSPGGTSGDTQYF. Written as DNA, the CDR3 is TGTGCCAGCAGCCCGGGCGGGACTAGCGGCGACACGCAGTATTTT.

CDR3 loop: CASSFEPTGGFSYEQYF. The CDR3 DNA reads as TGCGCCAGCAGCTTCGAGCCGACAGGGGGATTCTCCTACGAGCAGTACTTC. The chain links TRBV5-1 to TRBJ2-7, with 9 positions matching TRBD1. The ends lost 2 bases at V and 0 bases at J; junction bases unmatched: 9. Germline V gene sequence: CDR1 SGHRS, CDR2 YFSETQ. This CDR3 has 17 residues.

V is TRBV5-1 and J is TRBJ1-2, with unresolved D. The germline CDR1 and CDR2 sequences are SGHRS and YFSETQ. The V and J ends lost 7 bases and 6 bases respectively, with 19 bases between them. This CDR3 has 14 amino acids. In DNA, the CDR3 is TGCGCCAGCGCATTTGGGGAGGGTCTACATGGCTACACCTTC. Amino acid sequence: CASAFGEGLHGYTF.

This chain connects TRBV6-1 to TRBJ1-2, with TRBD1 as a possible D gene (6 bases). CDR3 length: 16 amino acids. The germline V and J ends were trimmed by 2 bases and 2 bases, with 15 bases remaining between them. The germline CDR1 and CDR2 sequences are MNHNS and SASEGT. Written as DNA, the CDR3 is TGTGCCAGCAGTGAAAGTACAGGGTTCCTCAACTATGGCTACACCTTC. Translation: CASSESTGFLNYGYTF.

CDR3 nucleotide sequence: TGTGCCAGCAGCTCAAGACAGGGGACGGATGAAGCTTTCTTT. Encoded protein: CASSSRQGTDEAFF. The chain combines TRBV5-4 with TRBJ1-1; 8 bases line up with TRBD1. The CDR3 covers 14 residues. The germline V gene encodes CDR1 SGHNT and CDR2 YYREEE (reference sequence). V shed 3 bases and J 7 bases; nucleotides not matched to a gene: 8.

This chain links TRBV4-1 with TRBJ2-7; TRBD2 aligns across 11 bases. The J segment lost 1 base and the V segment lost 1 base, leaving 3 bases of the junction unmatched. The CDR3 is made up of 16 amino acids. Per germline, CDR1 MGHRA and CDR2 YSYEKL. This CDR3 reads CASSQVSGRVSYEQYF. CDR3 sequence (DNA): TGCGCCAGCAGCCAAGTTAGCGGGAGGGTTTCCTACGAGCAGTACTTC.

J is TRBJ2-3 and V is TRBV9; possible D gene TRBD2, 5 bases. Germline V CDR1 and CDR2: SGDLS, YYNGEE. The ends were cut back, 0 bases at V and 0 bases at J, with 11 bases in the middle. The CDR3 runs 16 residues. CDR3 amino acids: CASSVGTDFSTDTQYF. The CDR3 nucleotides read TGTGCCAGCAGCGTAGGGACGGACTTTAGCACAGATACGCAGTATTTT.

The chain carries TRBV18 and TRBJ2-1, with 9 bases fitting TRBD2. Trimming cost V 0 bases and J 6 bases; bases outside gene matches: 9. Germline V lookup: CDR1 KGHSH, CDR2 LQKENI. The CDR3 is 17 amino acids. In nucleotides, the CDR3 is TGTGCCAGCTCACCACCGGGGGTAGCGGGAGAGTGCAATGAGCAGTTCTTC. This gives the protein CASSPPGVAGECNEQFF.

This chain links TRBV29-1 with TRBJ2-7; a weak D match, TRBD1 (5 bases). CDR1 is SQVTM and CDR2 is ANQGSEA in the germline V gene. V lost 0 bases to trimming and J lost 2 bases, with 14 bases between them. The CDR3 extends over 15 amino acids. In nucleotides, the CDR3 is TGCAGCGTTGAAGAGGTGGGCAGGGCGCCCTACGAGCAGTACTTC. Protein product: CSVEEVGRAPYEQYF.

The chain is built from TRBV5-1 and TRBJ2-3; D remains unclear. The V gene's germline CDR1 is SGHRS and CDR2 YFSETQ. This CDR3 comprises 13 residues. V was trimmed by 0 bases and J by 5 bases, leaving 7 bases between them. CDR3 DNA sequence: TGCGCCAGCAGCTTGGCCAGTCGAGATACGCAGTATTTT. Its translation: CASSLASRDTQYF.

This chain links TRBV24-1 with TRBJ1-2; TRBD1 might be the D (5 bases). CDR3 length: 14 residues. Per the germline V gene, CDR1 is KGHDR and CDR2 is SFDVKD. V was shortened by 3 bases and J by 8 bases, with 15 bases between the two germline ends. CDR3 sequence: CATSDPVGTGGYTF. CDR3 bases: TGTGCCACCAGTGATCCGGTCGGGACTGGGGGCTACACCTTC.

The rearrangement joins TRBV9 to TRBJ2-2; D unclear. The germline V gene has CDR1 SGDLS and CDR2 YYNGEE. Trimming took 4 bases from V and 3 from J, leaving 10 bases between them. The CDR3 has 14 residues. The CDR3 protein is CASSPGSYTGELFF. The CDR3 DNA is TGTGCCAGCAGCCCCGGGTCCTACACCGGGGAGCTGTTTTTT.

The gene calls are TRBV7-2 and TRBJ2-5; no clear D. This CDR3 has 13 amino acids. Trimming removed 0 bases at V and 2 bases at J, with 4 bases between. Germline V gene sequence: CDR1 SGHTA, CDR2 FQGNSA. CDR3: CASSLALQETQYF. As DNA, the CDR3 is TGTGCCAGCAGCTTAGCACTTCAAGAGACCCAGTACTTC. Based on the CDR3 plus reference TRBV7-2 and TRBJ2-5, the full variable domain is GAGVSQSPSNKVTEKGKDVELRCDPISGHTALYWYRQSLGQGLEFLIYFQGNSAPDKSGLPSDRFSAERTGGSVSTLTIQRTQQEDSAVYLCASSLALQETQYFGPGTRLLVL.

This chain joins TRBV7-8 and TRBJ2-7, with TRBD1 matching over 8 bases. The CDR3 sequence is 16 residues long. Looked up from germline, CDR1 is SGHVS and CDR2 is FQNEAQ. J lost 5 bases, V lost 0 bases, and 9 bases had no gene match. The CDR3 region has the DNA TGTGCCAGCAGCTTAGCAAGGACAGGGATTTACCACGAGCAGTACTTC. Residues: CASSLARTGIYHEQYF.

The chain joins TRBV7-9 to TRBJ2-2, with a possible D match to TRBD1 (5 bases). The CDR3 is 14 residues long. Germline loops: CDR1 SEHNR, CDR2 FQNEAQ (reference sequence). Trimming took off 7 bases at V and 4 bases at J, with 13 bases between the two ends. CDR3 loop: CASKGQGRTGELFF. In nucleotides, the CDR3 is TGTGCCAGCAAGGGGCAGGGCCGCACCGGGGAGCTGTTTTTT.

The chain couples TRBV27 to TRBJ1-5, with D perhaps TRBD1 (6 bases). Germline values: CDR1 MNHEY, CDR2 SMNVEV (reference sequence). With 3 bases removed from V and 9 bases from J, the gap between germline ends came to 15 bases. The CDR3 loop spans 14 amino acids. The CDR3 nucleotides read TGTGCCAGCAGTTTTTATCAGGGGAATGGGCCCCAGCATTTT. This translates into CASSFYQGNGPQHF.